This is a list of T cell receptor beta chains from one sample in a study of blood T cell repertoires in COVID-19. Only in-frame clones appear in the TCRdb table, and some are missing; sequencing was by immunoSEQ multiplex PCR. The sample carries some 130,000 clones, more than 90% recorded once. The material sequenced was peripheral blood. The receptors were gathered from a man in his fifties or sixties with COVID-19, enrolled during active disease. The CDR3 runs from the conserved cysteine through the conserved F or W. The order of the fields is clone size, J gene, D gene, V gene, CDR3 DNA, CDR3 protein. The D gene is left open where the match is weak. Some rows have no size entry. The others give once, few or many, or a class for an expanded clone.

abundance: NA; j_gene: TRBJ2-1; d_gene: NA; v_gene: TRBV4-3; CDR3nt: TGCGCCAGCAGCCAGAGACAGGAGTTCGGATACAATGAGCAGTTCTTC; CDR3aa: CASSQRQEFGYNEQFF
abundance: NA; j_gene: TRBJ1-5; d_gene: NA; v_gene: TRBV25-1; CDR3nt: TGTGCCAGCAGTTTCCCCGGGACAAATAATCAGCCCCAGCATTTT; CDR3aa: CASSFPGTNNQPQHF
abundance: NA; j_gene: TRBJ1-4; d_gene: NA; v_gene: TRBV14; CDR3nt: TGTGCCAGCAGCCTGAAGGGAGGGAGTGAAAAACTGTTTTTT; CDR3aa: CASSLKGGSEKLFF
abundance: NA; j_gene: TRBJ1-1; d_gene: NA; v_gene: TRBV10-1; CDR3nt: TGCGCCAGCAGTAGAGGGTCGCCTTTGAACACTGAAGCTTTCTTT; CDR3aa: CASSRGSPLNTEAFF
abundance: NA; j_gene: TRBJ2-3; d_gene: TRBD2; v_gene: TRBV5-1; CDR3nt: TGCGCCAGCAGCTTGGATATTACGGGAGGGCTCACAGATACGCAGTATTTT; CDR3aa: CASSLDITGGLTDTQYF
abundance: NA; j_gene: TRBJ1-1; d_gene: NA; v_gene: TRBV6-5; CDR3nt: TGTGCCAGCATCAGGGCAGGCACCAACACTGAAGCTTTCTTT; CDR3aa: CASIRAGTNTEAFF
abundance: NA; j_gene: TRBJ1-6; d_gene: NA; v_gene: TRBV6-6; CDR3nt: TGTGCCAGCAGTTCGGACGGAGGTGCAGAGTCACCCCTCCACTTT; CDR3aa: CASSSDGGAESPLHF
abundance: once; j_gene: TRBJ2-7; d_gene: NA; v_gene: TRBV27; CDR3nt: TGTGCCAGCAGTTTAGCAGGGAGGTCCTACGAGCAGTACTTC; CDR3aa: CASSLAGRSYEQYF
abundance: NA; j_gene: TRBJ1-1; d_gene: NA; v_gene: TRBV19; CDR3nt: TGTGCCAGTAGCCGGGTCATGAACACTGAAGCTTTCTTT; CDR3aa: CASSRVMNTEAFF
abundance: NA; j_gene: TRBJ2-2; d_gene: NA; v_gene: TRBV5-1; CDR3nt: TGCGCCAGCAGCCCCGTGGGCCTTATAAACACCGGGGAGCTGTTTTTT; CDR3aa: CASSPVGLINTGELFF
abundance: NA; j_gene: TRBJ1-4; d_gene: NA; v_gene: TRBV18; CDR3nt: TGTGCCAGCTCACCCGACAGGATTGGGAATGAAAAACTGTTTTTT; CDR3aa: CASSPDRIGNEKLFF
abundance: NA; j_gene: TRBJ1-5; d_gene: TRBD1; v_gene: TRBV2; CDR3nt: TGTGCCAGCAGTTCGGGACAGGGCCTTACCAATAGCAATCAGCCCCAGCATTTT; CDR3aa: CASSSGQGLTNSNQPQHF
abundance: NA; j_gene: TRBJ1-1; d_gene: NA; v_gene: TRBV6-5; CDR3nt: TGTGCCAGCAGTCAGCGCGCCGATCGGGGCACTGAAGCTTTCTTT; CDR3aa: CASSQRADRGTEAFF
abundance: NA; j_gene: TRBJ2-1; d_gene: NA; v_gene: TRBV11-3; CDR3nt: TGTGCCAGCAGCCTTGGGACTTTCAGCTCCTACAATGAGCAGTTCTTC; CDR3aa: CASSLGTFSSYNEQFF
abundance: NA; j_gene: TRBJ2-7; d_gene: TRBD2; v_gene: TRBV7-6; CDR3nt: TGTGCCAGCAGCTCGGGACTAGCGGGAGACGAGCAGTACTTC; CDR3aa: CASSSGLAGDEQYF
abundance: few; j_gene: TRBJ2-7; d_gene: NA; v_gene: TRBV11-3; CDR3nt: TGTGCCAGCAGGCGGGAATCCTACGAGCAGTACTTC; CDR3aa: CASRRESYEQYF
abundance: NA; j_gene: TRBJ2-7; d_gene: TRBD1; v_gene: TRBV5-1; CDR3nt: TGCGCCAGCAGCTTGAGGAAGACAGGGGACGAGCAGTACTTC; CDR3aa: CASSLRKTGDEQYF
abundance: NA; j_gene: TRBJ1-2; d_gene: TRBD1; v_gene: TRBV4-2; CDR3nt: TGTGCCAGCAGCCAAGATGTAGTACCTCGCGTGACAGGGGTTCACTATGGCTACACCTTC; CDR3aa: CASSQDVVPRVTGVHYGYTF
abundance: NA; j_gene: TRBJ1-1; d_gene: NA; v_gene: TRBV10-3; CDR3nt: TGTGCCATCAGTGAGTCGTTTGGGGGCCGGAACACTGAAGCTTTCTTT; CDR3aa: CAISESFGGRNTEAFF
abundance: NA; j_gene: TRBJ1-4; d_gene: NA; v_gene: TRBV12-3/TRBV12-4; CDR3nt: TGTGCCAGCAGTCAGGGATTCAGTGAAAAACTGTTTTTT; CDR3aa: CASSQGFSEKLFF